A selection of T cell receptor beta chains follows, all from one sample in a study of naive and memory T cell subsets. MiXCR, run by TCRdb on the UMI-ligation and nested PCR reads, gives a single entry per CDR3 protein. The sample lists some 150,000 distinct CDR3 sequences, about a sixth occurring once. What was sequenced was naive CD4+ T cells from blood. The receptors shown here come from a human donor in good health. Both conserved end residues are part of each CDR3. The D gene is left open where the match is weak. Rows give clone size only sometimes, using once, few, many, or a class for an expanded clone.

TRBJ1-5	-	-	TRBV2	TGTGCCAGCAGTGAAGGATGGAGGAAGGGGCAGGAAGATTTT	CASSEGWRKGQEDF
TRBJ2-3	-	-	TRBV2	TGTGCCAGCAGTGTTCGGGAGTCAGGCACAGATACGCAGTATTTT	CASSVRESGTDTQYF
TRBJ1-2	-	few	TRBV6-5	TGTGCCAGCAGTTACGGTGGAGTGGGCTATGGCTACACCTTC	CASSYGGVGYGYTF
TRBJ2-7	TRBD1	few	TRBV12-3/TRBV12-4	TGTGCCAGCAGTTTCTCGACAGGGGGTTACTTGGGGCAGTACTTC	CASSFSTGGYLGQYF
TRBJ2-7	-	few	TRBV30	TGTGCCTGGAGTAGGATGACGAGTTCCTACGAGCAGTACTTC	CAWSRMTSSYEQYF
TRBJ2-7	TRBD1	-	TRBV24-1	TGTGCCACCAGTGATATCCTCCGGACAGGGTCGCACGAGCAGTACTTC	CATSDILRTGSHEQYF
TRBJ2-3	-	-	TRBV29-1	TGCAGCGTACCTTATGCTTTAGATACGCAGTATTTT	CSVPYALDTQYF
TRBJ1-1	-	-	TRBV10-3	TGTGCCATCAGTGAGAGGCAGCCCATGAACACTGAAGCTTTCTTT	CAISERQPMNTEAFF
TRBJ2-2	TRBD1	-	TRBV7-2	TGTGCCAGCAGCTTACTGGGACAGGGTTACGGGGAGCTGTTTTTT	CASSLLGQGYGELFF
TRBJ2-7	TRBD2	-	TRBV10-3	TGTGCCATCACTCCGGGACTAGACTACGAGCAGTACTTC	CAITPGLDYEQYF
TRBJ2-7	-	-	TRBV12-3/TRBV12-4	TGTGCCAGCGGGGTGAATACAGGGACCTACGAGCAGTACTTC	CASGVNTGTYEQYF
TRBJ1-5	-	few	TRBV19	TGTGCCAGTAGTATGAGGGTTCCAGGGCATCAGCCCCAGCATTTT	CASSMRVPGHQPQHF
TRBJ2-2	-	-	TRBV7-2	TGTGCCAGCAGCTTAGTTCCAGGAACGAACACCGGGGAGCTGTTTTTT	CASSLVPGTNTGELFF
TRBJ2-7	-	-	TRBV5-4	TGTGCCAGCAGCTCGTTAGAGAGGGAGCAGTACTTC	CASSSLEREQYF
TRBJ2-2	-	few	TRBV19	TGTGCCAGTAGTATAGAGGCACCTAACACCGGGGAGCTGTTTTTT	CASSIEAPNTGELFF
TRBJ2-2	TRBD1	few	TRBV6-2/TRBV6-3	TGTGCCAGCAAAGGACAGGGGACCGGGGAGCTGTTTTTT	CASKGQGTGELFF
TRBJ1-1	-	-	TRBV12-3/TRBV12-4	TGTGCCAGCAGCCAAAGGGGCACTGAAGCTTTCTTT	CASSQRGTEAFF
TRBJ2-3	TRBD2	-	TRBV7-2	TGTGCCAGCAGCTTTGCGGGGGGAGGCACAGATACGCAGTATTTT	CASSFAGGGTDTQYF
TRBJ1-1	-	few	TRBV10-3	TGTGCCATCAGTGAGTCAACCCAGAACACTGAAGCTTTCTTT	CAISESTQNTEAFF
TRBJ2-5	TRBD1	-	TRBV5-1	TGCGCCAGATCTAGACAGGGCGGAGAGACCCAGTACTTC	CARSRQGGETQYF
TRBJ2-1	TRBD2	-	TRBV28	TGTGCCAGCAGCCCCCCGGCGGGAGGGCCGTACAATGAGCAGTTCTTC	CASSPPAGGPYNEQFF
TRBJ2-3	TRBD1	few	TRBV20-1	TGCAGTGCTGGGGACAGGAACACAGATACGCAGTATTTT	CSAGDRNTDTQYF
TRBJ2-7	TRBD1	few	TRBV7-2	TGTGCCAGCAGTTCCGCACCGGGACAGGGGACCTACGAGCAGTACTTC	CASSSAPGQGTYEQYF
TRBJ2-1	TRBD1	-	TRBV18	TGTGCCAGCTCACCTCAACGGACAGGGGCCTACAATGAGCAGTTCTTC	CASSPQRTGAYNEQFF
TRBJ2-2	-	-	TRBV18	TGTGCCAGCTCACCCGGGACTGCTCATGGATGGCTGTTTTTT	CASSPGTAHGWLFF
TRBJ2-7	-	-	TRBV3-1	TGTGCCAGCAGCCAAGATCTATACGAGCAGTACTTC	CASSQDLYEQYF
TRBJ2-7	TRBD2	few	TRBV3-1	TGTGCCAGCAGCCAAGGAGCGGGAGCTGACGAGCAGTACTTC	CASSQGAGADEQYF
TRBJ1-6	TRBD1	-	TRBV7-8	TGTGCCAGCAGCTTAGTAGTAACCGGGACAGGGGGCCTGAATTCACCCCTCCACTTT	CASSLVVTGTGGLNSPLHF
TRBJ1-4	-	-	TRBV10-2	TGCGCCAGCAGCTGGGGAGGGGGTGAAAAACTGTTTTTT	CASSWGGGEKLFF
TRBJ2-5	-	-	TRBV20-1	TGCAGTGCTAGTCAGGCAGATGAAGAGACCCAGTACTTC	CSASQADEETQYF
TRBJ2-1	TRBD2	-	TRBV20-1	TGCAGTGCTAGAGATTTAGGGGAGGGCTCCTACAATGAGCAGTTCTTC	CSARDLGEGSYNEQFF
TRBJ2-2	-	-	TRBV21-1	TGTGCCAGCAGCAGAGAGCTAGCAGCTCACACCGGGGAGCTGTTTTTT	CASSRELAAHTGELFF
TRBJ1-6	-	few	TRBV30	TGTGCCTGGATGCAGCTTAATTCACCCCTCCACTTT	CAWMQLNSPLHF
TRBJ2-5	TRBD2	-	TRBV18	TGTGCCAGCTCACCAATCCCGGGGGGCCAAGAGACCCAGTACTTC	CASSPIPGGQETQYF
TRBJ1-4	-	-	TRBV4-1	TGCGCCAGCAGCTACGGGGCCAGGGATGAAAAACTGTTTTTT	CASSYGARDEKLFF
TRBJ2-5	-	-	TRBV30	TGTGCCTGGGCATGGTCCCGGGACGGAAAAGAGACCCAGTACTTC	CAWAWSRDGKETQYF
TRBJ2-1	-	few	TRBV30	TGTGCCTGGAGTGTATTGGCTCCCGAACAGCAGTTCTTC	CAWSVLAPEQQFF
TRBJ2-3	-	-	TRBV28	TGTGCCAGCACCCCCCGACTCGGCTCCCCCACAGATACGCAGTATTTT	CASTPRLGSPTDTQYF
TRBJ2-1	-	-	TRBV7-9	TGTGCCAGCAGTCCCCAGCGCTCCTACAATGAGCAGTTCTTC	CASSPQRSYNEQFF
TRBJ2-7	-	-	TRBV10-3	TGTGCCATCAGTGGCACAGACTCGGGTGGCGAGCAGTACTTC	CAISGTDSGGEQYF
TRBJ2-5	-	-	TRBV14	TGTGCCAGCAGCCAAGATCTTGTCAGGCAAGAGACCCAGTACTTC	CASSQDLVRQETQYF
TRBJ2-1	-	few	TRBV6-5	TGTGCCAGCAGTAGACAGGCCTACAATGAGCAGTTCTTC	CASSRQAYNEQFF